This TCR beta chain appears in the sequencing data of a study of shared clonotypes between healthy human individuals. About the study: Plates per donor: three CD4 naive, three CD4 memory, two CD8 naive, one CD8 memory.

With V trimmed by 8 bases and J by 5 bases, 4 bases remained unmatched. CDR1 is SNHLY and CDR2 is FYNNEI in the germline V gene. This CDR3 is 14 amino acids long. Each sorted subset replicate got 200 ng genomic DNA, 30,000 or so genomes. Only in-frame clones appear in the TCRdb table, and some are missing; sequencing was by immunoSEQ multiplex PCR. The sample has 950,000 to 1,100,000 clones; 75% to 85% are singletons. This clone was picked up a small number of times. Its antigen is undetermined. Other DNA sequences in the same sample also yield this CDR3. General study findings and limits: The genetic and exposure-history diversity represented was limited by few donors.

The sequenced material came from memory CD4+ T cells from PBMCs. Subset noted: CD45RA-negative fraction. J is TRBJ1-5 and V is TRBV2, with 12 bases fitting TRBD1. The TCR originated in a man aged 18 to 29 in good health. Some clones in this sample may be carry-over from other donors' samples. This CDR3 is CASSGTGGDQPQHF. CDR3 in DNA: TGTGCCAGCTCCGGGACAGGGGGCGATCAGCCCCAGCATTTT.